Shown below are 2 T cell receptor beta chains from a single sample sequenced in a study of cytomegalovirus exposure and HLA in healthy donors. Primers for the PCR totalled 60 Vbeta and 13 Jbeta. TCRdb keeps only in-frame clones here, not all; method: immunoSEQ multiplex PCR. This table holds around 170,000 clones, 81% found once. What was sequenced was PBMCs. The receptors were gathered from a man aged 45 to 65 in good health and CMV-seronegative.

The CDR3 sequence is CASSPREGVTVYNEQFF. DNA for the CDR3: TGTGCCAGCTCACCAAGGGAGGGCGTTACGGTATACAATGAGCAGTTCTTC. This rearrangement joins TRBV18 to TRBJ2-1, with TRBD2 matching over 7 bases. The CDR3 sequence is 17 residues long. V gave up 2 bases and J gave up 4 bases; unmatched junction bases: 11. Germline V CDR1 and CDR2: KGHSH, LQKENI.

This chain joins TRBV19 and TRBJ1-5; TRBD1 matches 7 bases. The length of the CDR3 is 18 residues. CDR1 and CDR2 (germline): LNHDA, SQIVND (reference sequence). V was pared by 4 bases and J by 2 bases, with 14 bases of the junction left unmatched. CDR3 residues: CASSTPETGVRGNQPQHF. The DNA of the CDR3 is TGTGCCAGTAGTACCCCCGAAACAGGGGTTCGTGGCAATCAGCCCCAGCATTTT.